What follows are 21 T cell receptor beta chains derived from one specimen sequenced in a study of T cells in Graves' hyperthyroidism and ophthalmopathy. Amplification targeted TCR beta CDR3 regions from RNA transcripts. First-round RT-PCR of the TCR CDR3 relied on the HTBI primer set. A single record per CDR3 protein comes from TCRdb applying MiXCR to the multiplex PCR reads. The sample includes 450,000 to 700,000 distinct CDR3 sequences, roughly 46% seen only once; the top ten take around a fifth. Sequencing was carried out using peripheral blood or thyroid tissue (not recorded which). These receptors all stem from an adult woman with Graves' disease, either hyperthyroidism or ophthalmopathy (not recorded which).

Points on this clonotype: Compared with germline, one end of the junction differs, possibly owing to a read error. The chain joins TRBV5-1 to TRBJ2-6; D remains ambiguous. Germline V gene data show CDR1 as SGHRS and CDR2 as YFSETQ. The CDR3 runs 14 residues. The CDR3 nucleotides are TGCGCCAGCAGCTTGGGCCGACACCGAAACACTGAAGCTTTC. Translated, it gives CASSLGRHRNTEAF.

In regard to this clonotype: An end of the junction differs from the germline gene, which may be a read error. The rearrangement uses TRBV10-3 and TRBJ1-1, with D uncertain. This CDR3 spans 14 amino acids. Germline V gives CDR1 ENHRY, CDR2 SYGVKD. In DNA form, the CDR3 reads TGTGCCAGCAGTTGGCAGTGGATCAACACTGAAGCTTTCTTT. It specifies CASSWQWINTEAFF.

The genes are TRBV2 and TRBJ2-7, with 7 nucleotides matching TRBD2. Germline CDR1 SNHLY, CDR2 FYNNEI. The ends lost 3 bases at V and 2 bases at J; junction bases unmatched: 10. The CDR3 sequence is 16 residues long. CDR3 region: CASSDPRDYRTYEQYF. CDR3 bases: TGTGCCAGCAGTGATCCCCGGGACTACCGTACCTACGAGCAGTACTTC.

In the case of this clonotype: This sequence may be a read error, since a much larger clone differs from it by one base. The V and J genes are TRBV12-3 or TRBV12-4 and TRBJ1-3; 8 bases fit TRBD1. CDR3 length: 18 residues. The CDR3 protein is CASSPGQALVLSGNTLYF. The CDR3 DNA is TGTGCCAGCAGCCCGGGACAGGCCCTGGTTCTATCCGGAAACACCTTATATTTT.

This clonotype came up many times. The chain is built from TRBV20-1 and TRBJ2-5; 7 bases agree with TRBD2. Germline V gives CDR1 DFQATT, CDR2 SNEGSKA (reference sequence). The CDR3 has 15 amino acids. Losses at the gene ends were 4 bases for V and 5 bases for J; bases not matched to a gene: 13. CDR3 protein: CSATPRELARETQYF. The CDR3 bases are TGCAGTGCTACCCCGCGGGAGTTGGCGAGGGAGACCCAGTACTTC.

The rearrangement joins TRBV11-2 to TRBJ2-7; 14 bases match TRBD2. The germline V gene has CDR1 SGHAT and CDR2 FQNNGV. V lost 8 bases, J lost 5 bases, and 2 bases stayed unmatched. The CDR3 has 13 amino acids. The CDR3 protein is CASGGLAGDEQYF. The CDR3 DNA reads TGTGCCAGCGGGGGACTAGCGGGAGACGAGCAGTACTTC.

The rearrangement links TRBV28 to TRBJ1-5; TRBD1 agrees at 10 bases. The V gene's germline CDR1 is MDHEN and CDR2 SYDVKM. The CDR3 has 15 amino acids. Trimming took 6 bases from V and 7 from J; bases not matched to a gene: 9. This chain's CDR3 is CASRPGQGFFQPQHF. CDR3 DNA sequence: TGTGCCAGCAGGCCGGGACAGGGGTTTTTCCAGCCCCAGCATTTT.

This clonotype appeared many times. The chain recombines TRBV29-1 with TRBJ1-2; 8 bases fit TRBD1. The CDR3 extends over 13 amino acids. With V trimmed by 6 bases and J by 6 bases, 9 bases remained unmatched. Germline lookup yields CDR1 SQVTM and CDR2 ANQGSEA. This CDR3 reads CSVRTGTSDGYTF. In DNA form, the CDR3 reads TGCAGCGTCAGGACAGGGACGAGCGATGGCTACACCTTC.

The J gene is TRBJ2-2, the V gene TRBV9; 13 bases fit TRBD2. The V and J ends lost 7 bases and 7 bases, in that order; junction bases with no gene match: 13. The CDR3 has 17 residues. The germline V gene encodes CDR1 SGDLS and CDR2 YYNGEE. This chain's CDR3 is CASSRGLAGVEDGELFF. In nucleotides, the CDR3 is TGTGCCAGCTCACGAGGACTAGCGGGAGTGGAAGACGGGGAGCTGTTTTTT.

The chain joins TRBV7-6 to TRBJ2-7; D is perhaps TRBD1 (6 bases). Germline lookup yields CDR1 SGHVS and CDR2 FNYEAQ. V was cut by 5 bases and J by 4 bases, with 21 bases left in between. This CDR3 is built from 16 residues. As DNA, the CDR3 is TGTGCCAGCAGCCCAACGCGTCACAGGGCAGGATACGAGCAGTACTTC. Translation gives CASSPTRHRAGYEQYF. Supplemented by reference TRBV7-6 and TRBJ2-7, the full variable domain reads GAGVSQSPRYKVTKRGQDVALRCDPISGHVSLYWYRQALGQGPEFLTYFNYEAQQDKSGLPNDRFSAERPEGSISTLTIQRTEQRDSAMYRCASSPTRHRAGYEQYFGPGTRLTVT.

This clonotype was seen many times. The chain has TRBV20-1 and TRBJ2-2; D may be TRBD2 (6 bases). Germline CDR1 DFQATT, CDR2 SNEGSKA (reference sequence). The V and J ends lost 1 base and 2 bases respectively, with 8 bases between them. The CDR3 totals 14 residues. This CDR3 is CSARGLENTGELFF. CDR3 DNA sequence: TGCAGTGCTAGAGGACTAGAAAACACCGGGGAGCTGTTTTTT.

This clonotype was observed at least ten times. This sequence joins TRBV5-1 and TRBJ1-4; no reliable D call. The V gene's germline CDR1 is SGHRS and CDR2 YFSETQ. The CDR3 extends over 15 amino acids. V shed 4 bases and J shed 8 bases, with 18 bases lying between them. CDR3 region: CASSMDPGGREKLFF. The CDR3 DNA reads TGCGCCAGCAGCATGGACCCCGGAGGCCGGGAAAAACTGTTTTTT.

Turning to this clonotype: This may be a read error: a much more frequent sequence differs by one nucleotide. This rearrangement joins TRBV28 to TRBJ1-6; D gene uncertain. This CDR3 has 14 amino acids. CDR1 is MDHEN and CDR2 is SYDVKM in the germline V gene. The DNA of the CDR3 is TGTGCCAGCAAGGAGAGCTCCTGTAATTCACCCCTCCACTTT. Amino acid sequence: CASKESSCNSPLHF.

This clonotype was observed many times. The J gene is TRBJ2-7, the V gene TRBV19; D is unresolved. The germline V and J ends were trimmed by 5 bases and 6 bases, with 17 bases remaining between them. The germline V gene encodes CDR1 LNHDA and CDR2 SQIVND (reference sequence). The CDR3 runs to 14 residues. The CDR3 here is CASSPHWDRSEQYF. The CDR3, as DNA: TGTGCCAGTAGTCCCCACTGGGATCGGAGCGAGCAGTACTTC.

This clonotype was detected ten times or more. The chain is built from TRBV25-1 and TRBJ1-6; TRBD1 is a possible D gene (6 bases). The length of the CDR3 is 13 residues. Between the trimmed V and J ends, which lost 5 bases and 10 bases, there was a span of 12 bases. Germline V gene sequence: CDR1 MGHDK, CDR2 SYGVNS. CDR3 residues: CASSRTDISPLHF. CDR3 bases: TGTGCCAGCAGTCGGACAGATATATCACCCCTCCACTTT. The full variable domain, with the rest looked up from reference TRBV25-1 and TRBJ1-6, is EADIYQTPRYLVIGTGKKITLECSQTMGHDKMYWYQQDPGMELHLIHYSYGVNSTEKGDLSSESTVSRIRTEHFPLTLESARPSHTSQYLCASSRTDISPLHFGNGTRLTVT.

The chain carries TRBV15 and TRBJ1-1; possibly TRBD1 for D (5 bases). Germline V gives CDR1 LNHNV, CDR2 YYDKDF (reference sequence). Trimming shortened V by 3 bases and J by 1 base, and 9 bases separated the two germline ends. There are 14 residues in the CDR3. The CDR3 coding sequence is TGTGCCACCAGCAGCGCAGACAGGAACACTGAAGCTTTCTTT. This gives the protein CATSSADRNTEAFF.

The CDR3 DNA follows: TGCGCCAGCAGCCAAGTATGGGTTGAACTAGTCGAGACCCAGTACTTC. This translates into CASSQVWVELVETQYF. The J gene is TRBJ2-5, the V gene TRBV4-1; D possibly corresponds to TRBD2 (5 bases). This CDR3 spans 16 amino acids. Germline CDR1 and CDR2: MGHRA and YSYEKL. V dropped 1 base and J dropped 5 bases, with 17 bases sitting between them.

The V gene is TRBV5-5, the J gene TRBJ1-2; TRBD1 is a possible D gene (5 bases). Trimming took 2 bases from V and 5 from J, leaving 16 bases between them. The CDR3 length is 15 residues. Germline V gene sequence: CDR1 SGHKS, CDR2 YYEKEE (reference sequence). As DNA, the CDR3 is TGTGCCAGCAGCTTATCGGGACGGAACGTATATGGCTACACCTTC. Translated, it gives CASSLSGRNVYGYTF.

In this sample, this clonotype turned up many times. The chain joins TRBV20-1 to TRBJ1-5, with D possibly being TRBD1 (5 bases). The V and J ends lost 3 bases and 5 bases respectively, with 14 bases between them. From germline, CDR1 is DFQATT and CDR2 SNEGSKA (reference sequence). This CDR3 spans 14 amino acids. CDR3 in DNA: TGCAGTGCTAGCGGGGTCAGGGAGGATCAGCCCCAGCATTTT. This codes for CSASGVREDQPQHF.

This clonotype was seen many times. The genes are TRBV4-1 and TRBJ1-1; maybe TRBD1 (6 bases). CDR1 and CDR2 from the germline V gene are MGHRA and YSYEKL. The length of the CDR3 is 14 residues. V lost 4 bases and J lost 1, with 10 bases in between. The CDR3 here is CASSPTGRNTEAFF. CDR3 sequence (DNA): TGCGCCAGCAGCCCCACAGGGAGGAACACTGAAGCTTTCTTT.

This chain joins TRBV7-6 and TRBJ2-6, with D perhaps matching TRBD1 or TRBD2 (5 bases each). With 1 base removed from V and 0 bases from J, the gap between germline ends came to 19 bases. The CDR3 covers 20 residues. The V gene's germline CDR1 is SGHVS and CDR2 FNYEAQ. The CDR3 sequence is CASSLVGTGISNSGANVLTF. For the CDR3, the DNA is TGTGCCAGCAGCTTAGTAGGGACGGGTATCTCAAACTCTGGGGCCAACGTCCTGACTTTC.